Below, 9 T cell receptor beta chains from the same sample are listed, as sequenced in a study of blood T cells in healthy people across ages. PCR was performed a second time for 7 to 11 cycles using a sample-barcoded 5' primer and a J-beta primer mix. TCRdb re-called the 5' RACE reads through MiXCR, storing one row per CDR3 protein. The repertoire consists of 1,800,000 or so distinct CDR3 sequences, with roughly two fifths occurring once and the leading ten covering under 25%. Sequences were obtained from blood. The receptors come from a human donor in good health.

The chain carries TRBV20-1 and TRBJ2-7; possible D gene TRBD2, 5 bases. Trimming removed 5 bases from V and 7 bases from J, with 15 bases in between. CDR3 size: 12 residues. Germline CDR1 reads DFQATT; CDR2 reads SNEGSKA (reference sequence). This CDR3 reads CSAEAEPGEQYF. Written as DNA, the CDR3 is TGCAGTGCTGAAGCGGAGCCGGGGGAGCAGTACTTC.

Note on this clonotype: One end of the junction does not line up with germline, which may come from a read error. The CDR3, as DNA: TGTGTCAGCAGCTCGACAGGGAGTGCCTATAGCGAGCAGTACTTC. This gives the protein CVSSSTGSAYSEQYF. This chain uses TRBV7-8 with TRBJ2-7; 7 nucleotides line up with TRBD1. The germline V gene has CDR1 SGHVS and CDR2 FQNEAQ. The CDR3 runs 15 residues.

The chain is built from TRBV27 and TRBJ2-1; possibly TRBD1 for D (5 bases). The V end was cut by 8 bases, the J end by 2 bases, with 19 bases between. CDR1 is MNHEY, CDR2 SMNVEV, per germline (reference sequence). This CDR3 is built from 16 residues. This chain's CDR3 is CASSHRQTDTYNEQFF. CDR3 bases: TGTGCCAGCTCCCACCGCCAAACGGACACCTACAATGAGCAGTTCTTC.

The chain carries TRBV5-8 and TRBJ2-1, with D uncertain. The ends were cut back, 2 bases at V and 5 bases at J, with 14 bases in the middle. The CDR3 sequence is 15 residues long. Per germline, CDR1 SGHTS and CDR2 YDEGEE. CDR3 nucleotides: TGTGCCAGCAGCTTCTTCACCCCAATAAACAATGAGCAGTTCTTC. Translated: CASSFFTPINNEQFF. The entire variable domain, with the rest obtained from reference TRBV5-8 and TRBJ2-1, is as follows: EAGVTQSPTHLIKTRGQQATLRCSPISGHTSVYWYQQALGLGLQFLLWYDEGEERNRGNFPPRFSGRQFPNYSSELNVNALELEDSALYLCASSFFTPINNEQFFGPGTRLTVL.

The rearrangement uses TRBV12-3 or TRBV12-4 and TRBJ2-4; TRBD2 matches at 8 bases. The J call may not be correct, given that the DNA end is closer to TRBJ2-5. The CDR3 length is 15 residues. This CDR3 is CASSLSTGGPETQYF. CDR3 in DNA: TGTGCCAGCAGTTTATCTACGGGGGGGCCGGAGACCCAGTACTTC.

The J gene is TRBJ1-1, the V gene TRBV7-8; TRBD1 aligns across 10 bases. CDR3 length: 17 residues. V dropped 4 bases and J dropped 5; count of bases not matched to a gene: 13. CDR1 SGHVS and CDR2 FQNEAQ come from the germline V gene. CDR3 protein: CASSSHLWGQGRTEAFF. DNA for the CDR3: TGTGCCAGCAGCTCCCACCTCTGGGGACAGGGGCGGACTGAAGCTTTCTTT. Supplemented by reference TRBV7-8 and TRBJ1-1, the full variable domain reads GAGVSQSPRYKVAKRGQDVALRCDPISGHVSLFWYQQALGQGPEFLTYFQNEAQLDKSGLPSDRFFAERPEGSVSTLKIQRTQQEDSAVYLCASSSHLWGQGRTEAFFGQGTRLTVV.

The chain carries TRBV5-1 and TRBJ1-2; TRBD1 might be the D (5 bases). With 2 bases removed from V and 6 bases from J, the gap between germline ends came to 11 bases. The CDR3 runs 13 residues. Germline V gene lookup returns CDR1 SGHRS and CDR2 YFSETQ. In nucleotides, the CDR3 is TGCGCCAGCAGCTTTTTCGGGGGACATGGCTACACCTTC. This encodes CASSFFGGHGYTF.

The rearrangement links TRBV5-6 to TRBJ2-3; the match to TRBD1 covers 9 bases. The CDR3 consists of 15 residues. V shed 5 bases, J shed 1 base, and the junction held 5 bases outside the gene matches. Germline assignment: CDR1 SGHDT and CDR2 YYEEEE. CDR3 sequence: CASRWDRVGTDTQYF. CDR3 bases: TGTGCCAGCAGATGGGACAGGGTCGGCACAGATACGCAGTATTTT.

The chain combines TRBV20-1 with TRBJ2-5; 8 nucleotides agree with TRBD2. The CDR3 has 14 amino acids. Trimming at V came to 1 base and at J to 1 base, leaving 2 bases not matched to a gene. Germline lookup yields CDR1 DFQATT and CDR2 SNEGSKA (reference sequence). CDR3 sequence (DNA): TGCAGTGCTAGAGTGGGGACTAGCCAAGAGACCCAGTACTTC. Translation: CSARVGTSQETQYF.